The clone carrying this T cell receptor (beta chain) was seen only once. Its specificity is unknown. This specimen comes from a study of OX40 agonist ivuxolimab in advanced cancers. The overall study: Dose-escalation patients were diagnosed with hepatocellular carcinoma, melanoma, renal cell cancer or head and neck cancer.

Generated by immunoSEQ multiplex PCR, the TCRdb table keeps only in-frame clones and is missing some. The sample gives roughly 60,000 clones, 80% to 85% of which show up once; 4.6% is in the top ten. Overall study results and limits: More expanded clones were seen, on average, in CD8+ T cells than in CD4+. Partial responders at 0.1-3.0 mg/kg showed near-lowest clonal expansion.

The clonotype was recovered from an adult with an advanced solid tumor such as melanoma, head and neck, liver or kidney cancer. Material: CD4+ or CD8+ T cells sorted from blood, obtained in a trial of the OX40 agonist ivuxolimab.

CDR3 sequence (DNA): TGTGCCAGCAGTTTGACCGGGACTCTCAATGAGCAGTTCTTC. It translates to CASSLTGTLNEQFF. The J gene is TRBJ2-1, the V gene TRBV28; tentative D call: TRBD2 (6 bases). The CDR3 contains 14 residues. Germline lookup yields CDR1 MDHEN and CDR2 SYDVKM. The V and J ends lost 3 bases and 6 bases respectively, with 12 bases between them.